This T cell receptor beta chain was sequenced during a study of CD8+CD57+ T cells in acquired aplastic anemia. Across the whole study: Sorted CD4+ and CD8+ cells yielded DNA averaging approximately 3.4 ug. Study-level findings and limits: The number of CD8+ CDR3 sequences shared by patients and controls was approximately 28.

Investigators profiled TCR beta VDJ and CDR3 from genomic DNA template. TCRdb reprocessed the reads via MiXCR and lists one record per CDR3 protein. The sample shows 400,000 to 600,000 distinct CDR3 sequences, around 30% of them seen only once. Whoever was chosen for sequencing had shown CD8+CD57+ cell expansion by flow cytometry. Every patient presented with severe acquired aplastic anemia. This clonotype was observed a handful of times. The antigen is undetermined. The TCR comes from a human donor with aplastic anemia. Sample: sorted CD4+, CD8+, or CD8+CD57+ T cells (not recorded which) from PBMCs.

This chain's CDR3 is CASSQGPWSSYEQYF. The CDR3 DNA follows: TGTGCCAGCAGCCAAGGCCCTTGGAGCTCCTACGAGCAGTACTTC. The genes are TRBV3-1 and TRBJ2-7; the D is unclear. The CDR3 runs 15 residues. V lost 1 base to trimming and J lost 0 bases, with 10 bases between them. Germline assignment: CDR1 LGHDT and CDR2 YNNKEL (reference sequence).